Following are 2 T cell receptor beta chains from one sample sequenced in a study of PD-1 blockade in classical Hodgkin lymphoma. All the patients suffered relapse after autologous stem cell transplantation, and brentuximab vedotin exposure differed. Magnetic negative selection was used to purify CD4+ T cells from thawed PBMCs. Sequenced by immunoSEQ multiplex PCR; TCRdb stores in-frame clones only, minus some. The sample has 30,000 to 35,000 clones; 90% are singletons. This specimen consisted of CD4+ T cells from blood, obtained at baseline. These receptors were taken from a human donor with classical Hodgkin lymphoma.

This chain connects TRBV19 to TRBJ2-1; D unclear. Looked up from germline, CDR1 is LNHDA and CDR2 is SQIVND (reference sequence). The V and J ends lost 1 base and 0 bases respectively, with 7 bases between them. CDR3 length equals 15 residues. CDR3: CASSIAPVSYNEQFF. CDR3 DNA: TGTGCCAGTAGTATAGCCCCCGTCTCCTACAATGAGCAGTTCTTC.

The chain employs TRBV30 and TRBJ2-5; weak D call: TRBD2 (6 bases). V dropped 5 bases and J dropped 4 bases, with 14 bases sitting between them. There are 13 residues in the CDR3. In germline, CDR1 is GTSNPN, CDR2 SVGIG (reference sequence). DNA of the CDR3: TGTGCCTGGGTACGACCGGGGGTAGAGACCCAGTACTTC. Encoded protein: CAWVRPGVETQYF.